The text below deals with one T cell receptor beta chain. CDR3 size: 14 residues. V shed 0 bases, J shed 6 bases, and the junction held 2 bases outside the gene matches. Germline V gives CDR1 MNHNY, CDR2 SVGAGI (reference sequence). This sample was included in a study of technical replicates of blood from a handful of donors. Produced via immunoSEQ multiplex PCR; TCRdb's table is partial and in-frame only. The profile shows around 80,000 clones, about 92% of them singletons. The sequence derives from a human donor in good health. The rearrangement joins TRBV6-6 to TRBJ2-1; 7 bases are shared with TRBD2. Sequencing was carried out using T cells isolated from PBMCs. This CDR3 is CASSYSGGSNEQFF. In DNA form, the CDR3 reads TGTGCCAGCAGTTACTCAGGCGGGAGCAATGAGCAGTTCTTC.